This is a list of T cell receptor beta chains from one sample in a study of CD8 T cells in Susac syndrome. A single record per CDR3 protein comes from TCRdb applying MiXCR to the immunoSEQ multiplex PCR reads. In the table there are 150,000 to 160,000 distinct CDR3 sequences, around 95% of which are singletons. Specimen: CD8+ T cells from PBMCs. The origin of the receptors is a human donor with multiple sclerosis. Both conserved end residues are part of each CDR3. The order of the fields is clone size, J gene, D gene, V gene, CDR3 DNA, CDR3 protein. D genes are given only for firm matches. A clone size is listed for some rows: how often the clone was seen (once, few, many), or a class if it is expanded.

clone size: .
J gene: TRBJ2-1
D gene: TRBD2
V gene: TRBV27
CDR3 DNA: TGTGCCAGCAGTTTACTCGGACTAGCGGGGGACAATGAGCAGTTCTTC
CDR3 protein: CASSLLGLAGDNEQFF

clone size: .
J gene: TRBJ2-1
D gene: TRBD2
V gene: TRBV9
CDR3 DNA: TGTGCCAGCCAGCGGGGGGGCCAAAATGAGCAGTTCTTC
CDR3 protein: CASQRGGQNEQFF

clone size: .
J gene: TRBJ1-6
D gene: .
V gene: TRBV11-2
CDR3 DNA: TGTGCCAGCAGCTTAGATCTTAGGGGTTCACCCCTCCACTTT
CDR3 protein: CASSLDLRGSPLHF

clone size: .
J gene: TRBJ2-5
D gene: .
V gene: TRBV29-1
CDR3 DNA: TGCAGCGCAGGGGGCGGGGGGGGCCAAGAGACCCAGTACTTC
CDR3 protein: CSAGGGGGQETQYF

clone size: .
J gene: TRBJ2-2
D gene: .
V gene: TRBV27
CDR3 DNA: TGTGCCAGCACCACAGGGCCCTCTACTATGACCGGGGAGCTGTTTTTT
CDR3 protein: CASTTGPSTMTGELFF

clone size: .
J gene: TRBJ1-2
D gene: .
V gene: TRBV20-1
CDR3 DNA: TGCAGTGCTAGAGAGGGGCCTACAATGTCTGGCTACACCTTC
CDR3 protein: CSAREGPTMSGYTF

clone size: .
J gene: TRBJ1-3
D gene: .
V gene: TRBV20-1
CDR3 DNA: TGCAGTGCTTGGGGGGTTGACTCTGGAAACACCATATATTTT
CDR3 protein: CSAWGVDSGNTIYF

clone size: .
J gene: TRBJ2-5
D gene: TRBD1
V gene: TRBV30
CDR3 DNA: TGTGCCGGAACGAATGGGTCAGGGGGCTTTTCGGAGACCCAGTACTTC
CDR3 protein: CAGTNGSGGFSETQYF

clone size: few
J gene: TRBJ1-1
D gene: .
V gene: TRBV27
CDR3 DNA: TGTGCCAGCAGTTTAACCTTGAACACTGAAGCTTTCTTT
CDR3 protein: CASSLTLNTEAFF

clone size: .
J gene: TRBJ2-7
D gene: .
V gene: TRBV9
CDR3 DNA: TGTGCCAGCAGCGTGCAATCCAGTCCTTACTACGAGCAGTACTTC
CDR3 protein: CASSVQSSPYYEQYF

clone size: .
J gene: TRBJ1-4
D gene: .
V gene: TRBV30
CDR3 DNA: TGTGCCTGGAGTGCGGGGTCAGTACTGTTTTTT
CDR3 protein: CAWSAGSVLFF

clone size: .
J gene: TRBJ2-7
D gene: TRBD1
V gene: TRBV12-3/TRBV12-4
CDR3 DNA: TGTGCCAGCAGTTTATTTGGCGGGACAGGGGCCGAGCAGTACTTC
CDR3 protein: CASSLFGGTGAEQYF

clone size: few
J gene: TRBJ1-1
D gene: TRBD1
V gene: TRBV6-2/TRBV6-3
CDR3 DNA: TGTGCCAGCAGTAACCGACAGGGGCCGCGCACTGAAGCTTTCTTT
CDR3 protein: CASSNRQGPRTEAFF

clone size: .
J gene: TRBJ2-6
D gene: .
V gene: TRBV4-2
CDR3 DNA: TGTGCCAGCAGCCAAGATCTAGGGGGGGCCAACGTCCTGACTTTC
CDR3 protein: CASSQDLGGANVLTF

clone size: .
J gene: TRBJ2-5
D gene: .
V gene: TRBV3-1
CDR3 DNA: TGTGCCAGCAGCCCTAACTCCTGGACCAACCAAGAGACCCAGTACTTC
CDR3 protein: CASSPNSWTNQETQYF

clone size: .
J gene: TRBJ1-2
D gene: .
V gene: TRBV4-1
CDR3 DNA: TGCGCCAGCAGCCAAGATGAAGGCCGCGATTTAAGGGGCTACACCTTC
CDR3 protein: CASSQDEGRDLRGYTF

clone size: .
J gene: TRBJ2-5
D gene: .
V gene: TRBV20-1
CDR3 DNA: TGCAGTGCTAGCGGCCCCCCGGGGGAGACCCAGTACTTC
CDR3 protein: CSASGPPGETQYF

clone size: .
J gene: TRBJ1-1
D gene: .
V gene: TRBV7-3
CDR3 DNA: TGTGCCAGCAGCTTAGGGGGTAACAGGGACACTGAAGCTTTCTTT
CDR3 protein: CASSLGGNRDTEAFF

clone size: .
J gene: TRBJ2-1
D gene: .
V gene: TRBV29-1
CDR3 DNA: TGCAGCGTTGGTTCTGGCAGCTACAATGAGCAGTTCTTC
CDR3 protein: CSVGSGSYNEQFF

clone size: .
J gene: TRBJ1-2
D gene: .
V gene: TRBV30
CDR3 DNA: TGTGCGGTATATGGCTACACCTTC
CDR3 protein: CAVYGYTF

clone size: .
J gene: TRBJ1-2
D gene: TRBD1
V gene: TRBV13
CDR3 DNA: TGTGCCAGCAGCTCACCCGCGGACAGGGGTGGCTACACCTTC
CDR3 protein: CASSSPADRGGYTF

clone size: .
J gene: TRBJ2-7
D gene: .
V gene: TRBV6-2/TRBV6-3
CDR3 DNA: TGTGCCAGCAGTTACGCCCGGGATAGGAGAGCTTACGAGCAGTACTTC
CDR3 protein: CASSYARDRRAYEQYF

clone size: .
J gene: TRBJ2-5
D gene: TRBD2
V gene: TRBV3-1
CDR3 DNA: TGTGCCAGCACCCCTTTGCGGGGGAACCAAGAGACCCAGTACTTC
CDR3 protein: CASTPLRGNQETQYF

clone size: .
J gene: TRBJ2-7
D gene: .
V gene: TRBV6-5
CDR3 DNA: TGTGCCAGCAGTTTCAGGAACTCCTACGAGCAGTACTTC
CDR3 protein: CASSFRNSYEQYF

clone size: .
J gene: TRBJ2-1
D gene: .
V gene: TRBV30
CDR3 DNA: TGTGCCTGGAAGGAGGGCGATGTCTCCTACAATGAGCAGTTCTTC
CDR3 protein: CAWKEGDVSYNEQFF

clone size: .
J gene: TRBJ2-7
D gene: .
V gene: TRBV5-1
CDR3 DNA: TGCGCCAGCATGGAGGGATTCTCCTACGAGCAGTACTTC
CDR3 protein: CASMEGFSYEQYF